One TCR beta chain is described in this entry. What it binds is not known. Per germline, CDR1 SGHAT and CDR2 FQNNGV. This CDR3 contains 13 residues. Trimming shortened V by 0 bases and J by 5 bases, and 6 bases separated the two germline ends. TCRdb keeps only in-frame clones here, not all; method: immunoSEQ multiplex PCR. The sample gives about 250,000 clones, 80% to 90% of which show up once; about 2.5% is in the top ten. Among the 90 to 150 subjects of the validation cohort, separate from the roughly 650-subject first cohort, were the donors. The sample is drawn from a study of cytomegalovirus exposure and HLA in healthy donors. About the study: Per a later analysis, the approximately 600 first-cohort and approximately 120 validation repertoires shared one platform.

Findings of the study overall: The classifier was said to identify cytomegalovirus status with high specificity and sensitivity. The authors listed approximately 150 TCR beta chains as cytomegalovirus-associated.

Input material: PBMCs. This TCR was sampled from a man between 18 and 35 years old in good health and CMV-seronegative. The rearrangement uses TRBV11-2 and TRBJ2-3; maybe TRBD2 (5 bases). The CDR3 protein is CASSLDREDTQYF. In DNA, the CDR3 is TGTGCCAGCAGCTTAGATCGGGAAGATACGCAGTATTTT.